The clone carrying this T cell receptor (beta chain) occurred many times. Possible read error: a much larger clone is one base away. The germline V gene encodes CDR1 SEHNR and CDR2 FQNEAQ (reference sequence). This CDR3 comprises 17 residues. With two-round multiplex PCR, TCR beta CDR3 sequences were amplified from genomic DNA. It was primers specific to each TRBV and TRBJ gene that first-round PCR used. One entry per CDR3 protein, called by TCRdb with MiXCR from the multiplex PCR reads. Among 14,000 or so distinct CDR3 sequences, less than 35% were seen once, and the ten largest hold under 15%. This sample is drawn from a study of prognosis after radiotherapy for stage I lung cancer.

The receptor's source is a donor of 50 years or more with non-small cell lung cancer. The material was PBMCs, obtained before or after stereotactic body radiation therapy (not recorded which). This chain links TRBV7-9 with TRBJ2-3; D tentatively reads TRBD1 or TRBD2 (5 bases each). CDR3 in DNA: TGTGCCAGCAGCTTAGATGGGGCCAGGCCTAGCACAGGTACGCAGTATTTT. This gives the protein CASSLDGARPSTGTQYF.